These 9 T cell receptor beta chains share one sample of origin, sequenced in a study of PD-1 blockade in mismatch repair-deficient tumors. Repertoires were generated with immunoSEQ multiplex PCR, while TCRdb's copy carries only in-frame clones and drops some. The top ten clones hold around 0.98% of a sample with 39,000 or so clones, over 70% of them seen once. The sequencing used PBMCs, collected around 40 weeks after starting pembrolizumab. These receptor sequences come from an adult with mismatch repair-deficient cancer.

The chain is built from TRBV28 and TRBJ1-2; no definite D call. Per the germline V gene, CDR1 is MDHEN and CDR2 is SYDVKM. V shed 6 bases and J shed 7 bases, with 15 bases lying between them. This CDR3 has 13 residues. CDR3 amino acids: CASSRPGKGGYTF. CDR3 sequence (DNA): TGTGCCAGCAGCCGCCCGGGAAAGGGTGGCTACACCTTC.

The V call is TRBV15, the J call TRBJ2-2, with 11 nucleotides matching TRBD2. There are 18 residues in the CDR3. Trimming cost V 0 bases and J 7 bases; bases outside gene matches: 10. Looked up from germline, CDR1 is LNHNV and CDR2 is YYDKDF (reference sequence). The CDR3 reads CATSRDELAGEIGGELFF. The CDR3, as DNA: TGTGCCACCAGCAGAGATGAACTAGCGGGAGAAATAGGCGGGGAGCTGTTTTTT.

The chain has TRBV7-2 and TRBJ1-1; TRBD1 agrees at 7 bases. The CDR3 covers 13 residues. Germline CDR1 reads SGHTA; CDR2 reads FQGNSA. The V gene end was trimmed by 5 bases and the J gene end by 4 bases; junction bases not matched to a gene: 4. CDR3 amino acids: CASSDRDSTEAFF. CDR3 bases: TGTGCCAGCAGCGACCGGGACAGCACTGAAGCTTTCTTT.

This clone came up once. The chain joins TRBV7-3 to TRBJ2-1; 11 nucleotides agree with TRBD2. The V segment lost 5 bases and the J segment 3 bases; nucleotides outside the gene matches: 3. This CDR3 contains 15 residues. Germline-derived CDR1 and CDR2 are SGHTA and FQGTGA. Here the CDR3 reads CASSPGLADYNEQFF. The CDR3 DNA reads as TGTGCCAGCAGCCCGGGACTAGCGGACTACAATGAGCAGTTCTTC.

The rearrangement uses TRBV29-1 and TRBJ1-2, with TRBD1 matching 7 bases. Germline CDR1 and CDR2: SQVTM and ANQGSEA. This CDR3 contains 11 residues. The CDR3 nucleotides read TGCACCCTCGAGCAGGGGGGTAGCTACACCTTC. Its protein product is CTLEQGGSYTF. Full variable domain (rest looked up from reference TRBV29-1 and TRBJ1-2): SAVISQKPSRDICQRGTSLTIQCQVDSQVTMMFWYRQQPGQSLTLIATANQGSEATYESGFVIDKFPISRPNLTFSTLTVSNMSPEDSSIYLCTLEQGGSYTFGSGTRLTVV.

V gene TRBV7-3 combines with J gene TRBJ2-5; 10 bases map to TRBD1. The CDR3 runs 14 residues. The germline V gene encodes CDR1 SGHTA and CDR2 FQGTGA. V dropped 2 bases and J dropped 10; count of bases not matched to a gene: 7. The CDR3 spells CASSLANGQGGQYF. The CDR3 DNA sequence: TGTGCCAGCAGCTTAGCGAACGGACAGGGGGGCCAGTACTTC. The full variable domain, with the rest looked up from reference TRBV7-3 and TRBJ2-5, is GAGVSQTPSNKVTEKGKYVELRCDPISGHTALYWYRQSLGQGPEFLIYFQGTGAADDSGLPNDRFFAVRPEGSVSTLKIQRTERGDSAVYLCASSLANGQGGQYFGPGTRLLVL.

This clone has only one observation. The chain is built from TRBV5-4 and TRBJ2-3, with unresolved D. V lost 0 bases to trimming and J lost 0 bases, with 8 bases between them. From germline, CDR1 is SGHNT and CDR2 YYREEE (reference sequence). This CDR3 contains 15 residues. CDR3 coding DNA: TGTGCCAGCAGCTTGGGCCAGATTAGCACAGATACGCAGTATTTT. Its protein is CASSLGQISTDTQYF.

CDR3 loop: CASSVAGTSGYNEQFF. The CDR3 coding sequence is TGTGCCAGCAGCGTAGCTGGGACTAGCGGATACAATGAGCAGTTCTTC. V and J are TRBV9 and TRBJ2-1; TRBD2 agrees at 11 bases. From germline, CDR1 is SGDLS and CDR2 YYNGEE. With V trimmed by 0 bases and J by 4 bases, 3 bases remained unmatched. The CDR3 has 16 residues.

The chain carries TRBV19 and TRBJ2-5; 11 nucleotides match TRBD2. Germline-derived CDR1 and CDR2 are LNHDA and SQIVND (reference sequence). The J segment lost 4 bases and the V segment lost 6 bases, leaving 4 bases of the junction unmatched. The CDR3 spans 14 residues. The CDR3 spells CASRALAGVETQYF. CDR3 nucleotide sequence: TGTGCCAGTAGGGCACTAGCGGGAGTAGAGACCCAGTACTTC.